Below are 9 T cell receptor beta chains sequenced from a single sample in a study of blood T cell repertoires in COVID-19 (dated by TCRdb to about 2020). Library preparation was by the immunoSEQ multiplex PCR assay. TCRdb's version of the immuneACCESS table is confined to in-frame rearrangements and falls short of the full clone set. An unresolved V gene accounts for under half of the shortfall where checked; the remainder is of unknown origin. In this sample the table shows about 370,000 clones, 85% to 90% of which occur a single time. About 1% of the sample lies in the top ten. The sample consisted of PBMCs or T cells enriched from blood (not recorded which). The receptors here all came from a man younger than 30 who had recovered from COVID-19.

This clone was seen just once. The chain links TRBV11-2 to TRBJ2-2, with TRBD2 matching over 9 bases. Trimming cost V 6 bases and J 6 bases; bases outside gene matches: 11. CDR1 is SGHAT and CDR2 is FQNNGV in the germline V gene. The CDR3 extends over 16 amino acids. The CDR3 spells CASSPRAGGGPGELFF. CDR3 DNA sequence: TGTGCCAGCAGTCCTAGGGCGGGAGGGGGCCCCGGGGAGCTGTTTTTT.

This chain uses TRBV5-1 with TRBJ1-2; 10 bases are shared with TRBD1. Germline trimming cut 4 bases from V and 4 bases from J; bases unmatched to any gene: 7. Germline CDR1 is SGHRS and CDR2 is YFSETQ. CDR3 length: 15 amino acids. The CDR3 here is CASSGRDRGIYGYTF. CDR3 nucleotide sequence: TGCGCCAGCAGCGGAAGGGACAGGGGAATCTATGGCTACACCTTC.

The rearrangement joins TRBV18 to TRBJ2-5; 8 bases are shared with TRBD2. The CDR3 runs 16 residues. V was clipped by 1 base and J by 0 bases; unmatched bases: 4. Germline V lookup: CDR1 KGHSH, CDR2 LQKENI. This CDR3 reads CASSPRIAGNQETQYF. The CDR3 DNA is TGTGCCAGCTCACCACGGATAGCGGGGAACCAAGAGACCCAGTACTTC.

Points on this clone: Other DNA sequences of this sample code for an identical CDR3. The V call is TRBV27, the J call TRBJ1-1; 8 nucleotides align to TRBD1. The germline gives CDR1 MNHEY, CDR2 SMNVEV (reference sequence). The CDR3 spans 14 residues. The V gene end was trimmed by 6 bases and the J gene end by 1 base; junction bases not matched to a gene: 4. The CDR3 region is CASSWTGTNTEAFF. The CDR3 bases are TGTGCCAGCAGCTGGACAGGGACGAACACTGAAGCTTTCTTT.

Details on this clone: The same CDR3 arises from other DNA sequences in this sample as well. The chain uses TRBV3-1 (or the pseudogene TRBV3-2) and TRBJ1-5, with D hard to call. The length of the CDR3 is 14 residues. V lost 1 base and J lost 1, with 5 bases in between. Germline CDR1 is LGHDT and CDR2 is YNNKEL (reference sequence). The CDR3 loop is CASSQGLSNQPQHF. CDR3 bases: TGTGCCAGCAGCCAAGGTTTAAGCAATCAGCCCCAGCATTTT.

The V call is TRBV5-1, the J call TRBJ2-7, with 8 bases identical to TRBD2. Unmatched junction bases numbered 12, after V lost 4 bases and J lost 9 bases. The CDR3 consists of 14 residues. The germline gives CDR1 SGHRS, CDR2 YFSETQ. The CDR3 region is CASSPGGGRVGQYF. The CDR3 DNA reads as TGCGCCAGCAGCCCCGGGGGGGGCCGGGTTGGGCAGTACTTC.

V and J are TRBV3-1 (or the pseudogene TRBV3-2) and TRBJ1-1, with D possibly TRBD1 on 6 matching bases. V was cut by 1 base and J by 3 bases, with 9 bases left in between. The CDR3 loop spans 14 amino acids. From germline, CDR1 is LGHDT and CDR2 YNNKEL (reference sequence). The CDR3 is CASSQVGGDTEAFF. DNA of the CDR3: TGTGCCAGCAGCCAAGTAGGGGGGGACACTGAAGCTTTCTTT.

V is TRBV4-2 and J is TRBJ2-2, with TRBD1 identical over 7 bases. The CDR3 loop spans 14 amino acids. V was clipped by 4 bases and J by 6 bases; unmatched bases: 5. Per germline, CDR1 LGHNA and CDR2 YNFKEQ. CDR3 residues: CASSPQGGPGELFF. CDR3 nucleotides: TGTGCCAGCAGCCCCCAAGGGGGCCCCGGGGAGCTGTTTTTT.

The chain is built from TRBV11-3 and TRBJ2-5; 12 positions match TRBD2. Germline lookup yields CDR1 SGHNT and CDR2 YENEEA. CDR3 size: 18 residues. Trimming at V came to 4 bases and at J to 4 bases, leaving 13 bases not matched to a gene. DNA for the CDR3: TGTGCCAGCAGCTCCGGATGGACTAGCGGGAACGTTGGAGAGACCCAGTACTTC. This codes for CASSSGWTSGNVGETQYF.